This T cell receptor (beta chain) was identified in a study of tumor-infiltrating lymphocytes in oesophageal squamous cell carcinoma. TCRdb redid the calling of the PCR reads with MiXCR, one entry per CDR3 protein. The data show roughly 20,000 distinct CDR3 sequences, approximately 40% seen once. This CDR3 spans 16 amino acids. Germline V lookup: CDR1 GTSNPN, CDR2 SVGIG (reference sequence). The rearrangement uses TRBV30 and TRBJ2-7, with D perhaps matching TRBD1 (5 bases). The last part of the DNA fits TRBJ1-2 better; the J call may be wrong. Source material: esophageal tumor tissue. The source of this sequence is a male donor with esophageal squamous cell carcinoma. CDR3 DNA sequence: TGTGCCTGGATAGGGGTTAGGGGACGTAACCCCTATGGCTACACCTTC. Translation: CAWIGVRGRNPYGYTF.